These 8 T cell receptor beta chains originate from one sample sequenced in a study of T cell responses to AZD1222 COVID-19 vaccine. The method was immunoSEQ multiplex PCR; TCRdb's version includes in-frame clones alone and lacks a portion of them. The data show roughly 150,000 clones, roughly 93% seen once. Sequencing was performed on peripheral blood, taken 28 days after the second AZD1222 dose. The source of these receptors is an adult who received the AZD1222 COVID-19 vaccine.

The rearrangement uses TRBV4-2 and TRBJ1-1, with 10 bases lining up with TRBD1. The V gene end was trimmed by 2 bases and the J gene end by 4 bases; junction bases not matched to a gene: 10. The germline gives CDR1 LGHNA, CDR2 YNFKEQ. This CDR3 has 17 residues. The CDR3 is CASSQSLFRTGGTEAFF. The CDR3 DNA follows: TGTGCCAGCAGCCAATCTCTGTTTAGGACAGGGGGCACTGAAGCTTTCTTT.

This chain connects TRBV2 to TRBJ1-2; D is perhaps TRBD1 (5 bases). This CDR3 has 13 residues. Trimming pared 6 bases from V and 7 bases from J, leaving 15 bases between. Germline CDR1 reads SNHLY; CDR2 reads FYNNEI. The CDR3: CASRTGPPAGYTF. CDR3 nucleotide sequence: TGTGCCAGCAGGACGGGGCCACCAGCTGGCTACACCTTC.

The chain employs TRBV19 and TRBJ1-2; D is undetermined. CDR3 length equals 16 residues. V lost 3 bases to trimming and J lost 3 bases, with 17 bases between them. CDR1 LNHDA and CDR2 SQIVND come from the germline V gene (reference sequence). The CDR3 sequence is CASSIFFRIGYYGYTF. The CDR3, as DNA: TGTGCCAGTAGTATTTTTTTCCGCATCGGATACTATGGCTACACCTTC.

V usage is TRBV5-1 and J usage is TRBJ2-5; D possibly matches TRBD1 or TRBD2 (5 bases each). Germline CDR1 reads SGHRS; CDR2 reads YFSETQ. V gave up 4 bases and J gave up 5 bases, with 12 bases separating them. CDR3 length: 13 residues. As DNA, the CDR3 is TGCGCCAGCAGCAGGGACCTACGGGAGACCCAGTACTTC. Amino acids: CASSRDLRETQYF.

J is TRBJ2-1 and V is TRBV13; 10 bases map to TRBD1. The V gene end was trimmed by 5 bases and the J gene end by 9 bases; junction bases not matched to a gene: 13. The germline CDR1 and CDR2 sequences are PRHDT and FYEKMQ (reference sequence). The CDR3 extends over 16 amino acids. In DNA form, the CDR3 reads TGTGCCAGCAGCCCGCCCGGGACAGGGGTTACAAGTGAGCAGTTCTTC. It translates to CASSPPGTGVTSEQFF. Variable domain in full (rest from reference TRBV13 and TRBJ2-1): AAGVIQSPRHLIKEKRETATLKCYPIPRHDTVYWYQQGPGQDPQFLISFYEKMQSDKGSIPDRFSAQQFSDYHSELNMSSLELGDSALYFCASSPPGTGVTSEQFFGPGTRLTVL.

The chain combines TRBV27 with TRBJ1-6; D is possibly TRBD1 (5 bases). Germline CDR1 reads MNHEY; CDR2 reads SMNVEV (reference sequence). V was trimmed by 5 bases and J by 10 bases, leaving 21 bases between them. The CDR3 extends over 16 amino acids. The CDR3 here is CASSVHPGLKGSPLHF. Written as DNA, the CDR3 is TGTGCCAGCAGTGTTCACCCGGGTTTAAAGGGGTCACCCCTCCACTTT.

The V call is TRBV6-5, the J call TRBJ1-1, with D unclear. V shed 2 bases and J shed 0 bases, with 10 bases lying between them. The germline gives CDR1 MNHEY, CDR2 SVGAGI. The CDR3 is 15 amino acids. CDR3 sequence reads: CASSYTDLMNTEAFF. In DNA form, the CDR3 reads TGTGCCAGCAGTTACACAGATCTAATGAACACTGAAGCTTTCTTT.

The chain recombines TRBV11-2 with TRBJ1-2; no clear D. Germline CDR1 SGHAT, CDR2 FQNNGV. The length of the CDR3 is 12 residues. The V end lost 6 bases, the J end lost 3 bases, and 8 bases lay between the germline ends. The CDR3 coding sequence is TGTGCCAGCAGGGGCGCGGACTATGGCTACACCTTC. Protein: CASRGADYGYTF.